A selection of T cell receptor beta chains follows, all from one sample in a study of Ad26.COV2.S vaccination and SARS-CoV-2 variants. Some clones are missing from TCRdb's copy, which holds only in-frame ones; the method was immunoSEQ multiplex PCR. The sample lists some 340,000 clones, around four fifths occurring once. Sample: peripheral blood, taken in a trial of Ad26.COV2.S vaccine versus placebo. The receptors derive from a person between 18 and 65 years old who received the Ad26.COV2.S COVID-19 vaccine or a placebo. The conserved cysteine and the conserved F or W are not part of the CDR3 here. Each record gives: V gene, J gene, CDR3 length, CDR3 protein.

>TRBV4-1|TRBJ2-7|13
ASSQDPQGSYEQY
>TRBV9|TRBJ1-1|12
ASSVTGGSTEAF
>TRBV12-3/TRBV12-4|TRBJ1-5|9
ASMRNQPQH
>TRBV30|TRBJ1-5|12
AWSVSVSNQPQH
>TRBV6-5|TRBJ1-2|11
ASSYSHRRGYT
>TRBV11-2|TRBJ1-3|12
ARPYDISGNTIY
>TRBV19|TRBJ1-5|13
ASSIDRGRDQPQH
>TRBV15|TRBJ1-1|15
ATSRDVPGLTNTEAF
>TRBV21-1|TRBJ1-5|12
ASLTGDIDQPQH
>TRBV10-1|TRBJ1-1|10
ASSESSGRLF
>TRBV2|TRBJ2-3|12
AFIPGQGTDTQY
>TRBV7-2|TRBJ2-2|14
ASSLAINRYTGELF
>TRBV4-2|TRBJ1-2|13
ASSQEPTESYGYT
>TRBV9|TRBJ1-1|12
ASSVQEVNTEAF
>TRBV15|TRBJ1-2|13
ATSRGGQAFYGYT
>TRBV19|TRBJ2-7|13
ASSKGGPSSYEQY
>TRBV13|TRBJ1-2|13
ASRGTGGFVDGYT
>TRBV6-5|TRBJ1-2|13
ASSRRPEGYNGYT
>TRBV6-1|TRBJ1-2|13
ASSEKIGTNYGYT
>TRBV6-1|TRBJ1-4|14
ASSEAMGPTNEKLF
>TRBV18|TRBJ2-2|9
ASSLTGELF
>TRBV10-1|TRBJ1-3|12
ARQDSISGNTIY
>TRBV7-3|TRBJ2-1|13
ASSSRSWPYNEQF
>TRBV7-3|TRBJ2-1|13
ASSPHGTGVLEQF
>TRBV11-2|TRBJ2-7|13
ASSSRDSDSYEQY
>TRBV18|TRBJ1-5|17
ASSPEQGAIPEGNQPQH
>TRBV5-1|TRBJ1-1|15
ASSPTSDRHMNTEAF
>TRBV9|TRBJ2-5|13
ASSPATGPQETQY
>TRBV2|TRBJ1-6|11
ASSVDVRSPLH
>TRBV5-5|TRBJ2-1|13
ASSLGLAGENEQF
>TRBV27|TRBJ2-7|9
ASSPGGGEY
>TRBV19|TRBJ1-3|13
ASSITGFSGNTIY
>TRBV24-1|TRBJ1-1|12
ATSDAGTDTEAF
>TRBV7-3|TRBJ2-1|15
ASSLTFTPSSYNEQF
>TRBV19|TRBJ2-1|12
ASKGMGVLGEQF
>TRBV19|TRBJ2-5|13
ASSRRGLPQETQY
>TRBV6-5|TRBJ2-5|11
ASSLRSQETQY
>TRBV3-1/TRBV3-2|TRBJ1-2|13
ASSHRDRGDYGYT